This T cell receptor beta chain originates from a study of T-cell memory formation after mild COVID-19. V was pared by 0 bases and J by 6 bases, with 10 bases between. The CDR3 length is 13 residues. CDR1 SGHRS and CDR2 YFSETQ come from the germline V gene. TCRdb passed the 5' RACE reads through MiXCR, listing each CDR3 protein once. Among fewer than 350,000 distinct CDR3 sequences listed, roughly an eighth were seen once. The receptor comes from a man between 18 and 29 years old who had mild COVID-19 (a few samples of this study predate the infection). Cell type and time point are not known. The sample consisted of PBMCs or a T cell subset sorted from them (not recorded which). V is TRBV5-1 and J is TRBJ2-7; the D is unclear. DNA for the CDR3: TGCGCCAGCAGCTTGGTCCCCGGTAGCGAGCAGTACGTC. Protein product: CASSLVPGSEQYV.